Below are 31 T cell receptor beta chains sequenced from a single sample in a study of human T cells and chemical hapten exposure. The time point: patch test 2, 6 weeks after DPC sensitization. Indicated treatment: therapeutic diphenylcyclopropenone sensitization with weekly scalp DPC. TCRdb independently ran MiXCR on the RACE reads; one entry per CDR3 protein. Of about 140,000 distinct CDR3 sequences in the sample, 10% to 15% were seen once. Sample: whole blood, taken in connection with sensitization to the hapten diphenylcyclopropenone (DPC). These receptors all come from a woman between 50 and 59 years old with alopecia areata. Some clones in this sample may be carry-over from other donors' samples.

CDR3 nucleotides: TGTGCTAGTGCCTACCCCTCCGGGGGTGACGGTGAAAAACTGTTTTTT. Amino acids: CASAYPSGGDGEKLFF. This chain connects TRBV12-5 to TRBJ1-4, with D possibly matching TRBD1 (5 bases). With 7 bases removed from V and 7 bases from J, the gap between germline ends came to 22 bases. The length of the CDR3 is 16 residues. Germline-derived CDR1 and CDR2 are LGHNT and FRNRAP.

This clonotype was recorded at least ten times. CDR3 sequence (DNA): TGTGCCAGCAGCCGTAAGTCCCCACAGGGAAGCAATCAGCCCCAGCATTTT. Its protein is CASSRKSPQGSNQPQHF. V is TRBV6-5 and J is TRBJ1-5; D may be TRBD1 (6 bases). V shed 6 bases and J shed 1 base, with 19 bases lying between them. Germline V gene lookup returns CDR1 MNHEY and CDR2 SVGAGI. The CDR3 length is 17 residues.

This clonotype was detected many times. The chain links TRBV6-2 or TRBV6-3 to TRBJ1-1; 7 bases agree with TRBD1. Losses at the gene ends were 7 bases for V and 5 bases for J; bases not matched to a gene: 16. CDR3 length equals 16 residues. Germline V gives CDR1 MNHEY, CDR2 SVGEGT. CDR3 region: CASKDRRQGGSTEAFF. CDR3 nucleotide sequence: TGTGCCAGCAAAGACAGAAGACAGGGTGGAAGTACTGAAGCTTTCTTT.

In its sample, this clonotype was seen many times. The chain combines TRBV28 with TRBJ1-5; possibly TRBD1 for D (6 bases). V lost 5 bases to trimming and J lost 10 bases, with 18 bases between them. The germline V gene encodes CDR1 MDHEN and CDR2 SYDVKM. CDR3 length: 14 amino acids. CDR3 nucleotides: TGTGCCAGCAGTCCACGGGGGCCCCGAATTCCCCAGCATTTT. Protein: CASSPRGPRIPQHF.

This rearrangement joins TRBV9 to TRBJ1-1; TRBD1 aligns across 10 bases. Trimming took 3 bases from V and 7 from J; bases not matched to a gene: 9. The CDR3 sequence is 15 residues long. The germline V gene encodes CDR1 SGDLS and CDR2 YYNGEE. The CDR3: CASSATSRDRGEAFF. Here the CDR3 DNA reads TGTGCCAGCAGCGCGACATCGCGGGACAGGGGTGAAGCTTTCTTT.

The rearrangement links TRBV6-6 to TRBJ1-2; D gene uncertain. Trimming removed 10 bases from V and 5 bases from J, with 17 bases in between. Germline CDR1 MNHNY, CDR2 SVGAGI (reference sequence). The CDR3 has 13 amino acids. CDR3 bases: TGTGCCAAACCGGGCCCTTACCCTTATGGCTACACCTTC. This encodes CAKPGPYPYGYTF.

This clonotype was counted a few times. This chain links TRBV27 with TRBJ2-1; 9 bases align to TRBD1. There are 18 residues in the CDR3. Germline assignment: CDR1 MNHEY and CDR2 SMNVEV (reference sequence). Losses at the gene ends were 4 bases for V and 4 bases for J; bases not matched to a gene: 14. The CDR3 here is CASSSFNFGQGKYNEQFF. The CDR3 bases are TGTGCCAGCAGTTCCTTCAACTTCGGACAGGGGAAGTACAATGAGCAGTTCTTC.

This chain links TRBV14 with TRBJ2-5; D not certain. Looked up from germline, CDR1 is SGHDN and CDR2 is FVKESK. V shed 1 base and J shed 1 base, with 10 bases lying between them. CDR3 length: 15 residues. CDR3 region: CASSQAGGSQETQYF. The CDR3 nucleotides read TGTGCCAGCAGCCAAGCCGGCGGATCCCAAGAGACCCAGTACTTC. Using reference TRBV14 and TRBJ2-5 for the parts outside the CDR3, the full variable domain is EAGVTQFPSHSVIEKGQTVTLRCDPISGHDNLYWYRRVMGKEIKFLLHFVKESKQDESGMPNNRFLAERTGGTYSTLKVQPAELEDSGVYFCASSQAGGSQETQYFGPGTRLLVL.

This clonotype was counted only a few times. The chain has TRBV7-8 and TRBJ1-1; D uncertain. Trimming stripped 1 base from V and 5 bases from J, with 5 bases between. This CDR3 comprises 12 residues. Looked up from germline, CDR1 is SGHVS and CDR2 is FQNEAQ. The CDR3 DNA sequence: TGTGCCAGCAGCTTAGGGGTTACTGAAGCTTTCTTT. Amino acids: CASSLGVTEAFF. Full variable domain (outside the CDR3, taken from reference TRBV7-8 and TRBJ1-1): GAGVSQSPRYKVAKRGQDVALRCDPISGHVSLFWYQQALGQGPEFLTYFQNEAQLDKSGLPSDRFFAERPEGSVSTLKIQRTQQEDSAVYLCASSLGVTEAFFGQGTRLTVV.

The genes are TRBV10-2 and TRBJ2-5, with no clear D. The CDR3 has 14 amino acids. The V gene's germline CDR1 is WSHSY and CDR2 SAAADI. Trimming cost V 7 bases and J 1 base, with 13 bases left between them. This CDR3 reads CASTGVSRQETQYF. The CDR3 DNA reads TGCGCCAGCACCGGCGTGTCCCGCCAAGAGACCCAGTACTTC.

The chain uses TRBV10-3 and TRBJ2-1, with a weak D call TRBD2 (5 bases). CDR3 length: 15 residues. V lost 0 bases to trimming and J lost 5 bases, with 11 bases between them. Germline CDR1 ENHRY, CDR2 SYGVKD. The CDR3 nucleotides read TGTGCCATCAGTGAGTCAGCGTCCGGGAACAATGAGCAGTTCTTC. Its protein is CAISESASGNNEQFF.

The chain joins TRBV12-3 or TRBV12-4 to TRBJ1-5; D is uncertain. This CDR3 has 14 amino acids. V was pared by 5 bases and J by 2 bases, with 10 bases between. CDR3 protein: CASSLRRGNQPQHF. The CDR3 coding sequence is TGTGCCAGCAGTCTCCGACGGGGCAATCAGCCCCAGCATTTT.

This clonotype occurred many times. V usage is TRBV6-4 and J usage is TRBJ2-1; 13 bases agree with TRBD2. The V and J ends lost 6 bases and 5 bases, in that order; junction bases with no gene match: 7. CDR3 length: 16 residues. The germline V gene encodes CDR1 MRHNA and CDR2 SNTAGT. The CDR3 protein is CASSPRLAGGDNEQFF. The CDR3, as DNA: TGTGCCAGCAGCCCCCGACTAGCGGGAGGTGACAATGAGCAGTTCTTC.

The chain joins TRBV7-6 to TRBJ2-3; 7 bases fit TRBD1. Germline lookup yields CDR1 SGHVS and CDR2 FNYEAQ. V was clipped by 1 base and J by 3 bases; unmatched bases: 4. The CDR3 consists of 15 residues. The CDR3 DNA follows: TGTGCCAGCAGCTTAGAAGGGGGCGAAACAGATACGCAGTATTTT. As protein: CASSLEGGETDTQYF. Combining the CDR3 with reference TRBV7-6 and TRBJ2-3 gives the whole variable domain GAGVSQSPRYKVTKRGQDVALRCDPISGHVSLYWYRQALGQGPEFLTYFNYEAQQDKSGLPNDRFSAERPEGSISTLTIQRTEQRDSAMYRCASSLEGGETDTQYFGPGTRLTVL.

V is TRBV12-3 or TRBV12-4 and J is TRBJ2-1, with TRBD2 matching 7 bases. The CDR3 contains 19 residues. V was clipped by 3 bases and J by 7 bases; unmatched bases: 21. The CDR3 DNA reads TGTGCCAGCAGTTTGCGGCGGGATCTAGCGGTCAGGTATAAGAATGAGCAGTTCTTC. It translates to CASSLRRDLAVRYKNEQFF.

This chain connects TRBV7-9 to TRBJ1-3, with 7 bases that match TRBD1. The CDR3 sequence is 13 residues long. Looked up from germline, CDR1 is SEHNR and CDR2 is FQNEAQ (reference sequence). With 3 bases clipped from V and 8 bases from J, the junction kept 4 bases outside the gene matches. The CDR3 DNA reads as TGTGCCAGCAGCTTGACAGGGCTAGACACCATATATTTT. Protein product: CASSLTGLDTIYF.

The gene calls are TRBV7-2 and TRBJ2-2; 15 bases match TRBD2. This CDR3 region has 15 residues. After removal of 3 bases from V and 10 bases from J, the junction contained 3 bases not matched to a gene. Germline V gives CDR1 SGHTA, CDR2 FQGNSA. CDR3 protein: CASSFGTSGRMELFF. The CDR3 coding sequence is TGTGCCAGCAGCTTCGGGACTAGCGGGAGGATGGAGCTGTTTTTT. Full variable domain (rest looked up from reference TRBV7-2 and TRBJ2-2): GAGVSQSPSNKVTEKGKDVELRCDPISGHTALYWYRQSLGQGLEFLIYFQGNSAPDKSGLPSDRFSAERTGGSVSTLTIQRTQQEDSAVYLCASSFGTSGRMELFFGEGSRLTVL.

The rearrangement links TRBV4-3 to TRBJ2-2; D might be TRBD2 (5 bases). CDR1 and CDR2 from the germline V gene are LGHNA and YSLEER. V dropped 0 bases and J dropped 7 bases, with 9 bases sitting between them. The CDR3 sequence is 14 residues long. The CDR3 is CASSQDPAGGELFF. The CDR3 DNA reads as TGCGCCAGCAGCCAAGACCCCGCGGGCGGGGAGCTGTTTTTT.

This sequence joins TRBV12-3 or TRBV12-4 and TRBJ2-3; 9 bases line up with TRBD2. The CDR3 has 16 amino acids. V lost 6 bases, J lost 1 base, and 8 bases stayed unmatched. Written as DNA, the CDR3 is TGTGCCAGCAGCTCCCCTCGACTAGCGGGCACAGATACGCAGTATTTT. This gives the protein CASSSPRLAGTDTQYF.

This clonotype was detected only a few times. The chain joins TRBV29-1 to TRBJ2-7; perhaps TRBD2 as D (6 bases). Germline V lookup: CDR1 SQVTM, CDR2 ANQGSEA. This CDR3 contains 12 residues. Trimming took off 7 bases at V and 4 bases at J, with 14 bases between the two ends. CDR3 region: CSGGTDDYEQYF. For the CDR3, the DNA is TGCAGCGGCGGGACGGATGATTACGAGCAGTACTTC.

This clonotype was found a few times. In DNA form, the CDR3 reads TGCAGTGTGGGACCGGGGACGGCATCCTACGAGCAGTACTTC. Translation: CSVGPGTASYEQYF. V is TRBV20-1 and J is TRBJ2-7; possibly TRBD1 or TRBD2 for D (5 bases each). This CDR3 spans 14 amino acids. Germline V gives CDR1 DFQATT, CDR2 SNEGSKA (reference sequence). The V end lost 7 bases, the J end lost 1 base, and 17 bases lay between the germline ends.

The rearrangement joins TRBV7-8 to TRBJ1-1, with D perhaps TRBD1 (5 bases). The germline V gene has CDR1 SGHVS and CDR2 FQNEAQ. CDR3 length: 14 residues. The V end was cut by 7 bases, the J end by 3 bases, with 15 bases between. The CDR3 sequence is CASTLPGGDTEAFF. The CDR3 region has the DNA TGTGCCAGCACCCTCCCGGGGGGGGACACTGAAGCTTTCTTT.

The chain recombines TRBV5-1 with TRBJ2-2; D may be TRBD2 (6 bases). V was pared by 0 bases and J by 1 base, with 10 bases between. The CDR3 runs to 16 residues. Germline CDR1 SGHRS, CDR2 YFSETQ. The CDR3 nucleotides are TGCGCCAGCAGCTTGGGCCTAGCGTTGAACACCGGGGAGCTGTTTTTT. It translates to CASSLGLALNTGELFF. Together with reference TRBV5-1 and TRBJ2-2, the CDR3 gives the full variable domain: KAGVTQTPRYLIKTRGQQVTLSCSPISGHRSVSWYQQTPGQGLQFLFEYFSETQRNKGNFPGRFSGRQFSNSRSEMNVSTLELGDSALYLCASSLGLALNTGELFFGEGSRLTVL.

This clonotype was recorded at least ten times. The chain carries TRBV2 and TRBJ2-7; the D gene is possibly TRBD1 (5 bases). Germline V gene data show CDR1 as SNHLY and CDR2 as FYNNEI. V was shortened by 5 bases and J by 2 bases, with 13 bases between the two germline ends. The CDR3 contains 14 residues. The chain's CDR3 is CASSPRGATYEQYF. The CDR3 coding sequence is TGTGCCAGCAGTCCGCGTGGGGCCACCTACGAGCAGTACTTC.

The CDR3 DNA reads as TGTGCCAGCGAGCTTAGCGGGAGGCTCTCAGATACGCAGTATTTT. It yields the protein CASELSGRLSDTQYF. The gene calls are TRBV12-3 or TRBV12-4 and TRBJ2-3; TRBD2 agrees at 10 bases. The CDR3 sequence is 15 residues long. V trimming: 8 bases; J trimming: 4 bases; junction bases outside the gene matches: 9.

This clonotype was counted a few times. The chain recombines TRBV29-1 with TRBJ2-4; perhaps D is TRBD1 or TRBD2 (6 bases each). The ends were cut back, 3 bases at V and 0 bases at J, with 12 bases in the middle. CDR3 size: 15 residues. Germline V gives CDR1 SQVTM, CDR2 ANQGSEA. The CDR3 reads CSVESGALAKNIQYF. DNA for the CDR3: TGCAGCGTTGAGTCGGGGGCCCTAGCCAAAAACATTCAGTACTTC.

The table lists this clonotype with a few counts. This chain connects TRBV12-3 or TRBV12-4 to TRBJ1-5; TRBD1 might be the D (6 bases). The CDR3 sequence is 15 residues long. V lost 7 bases to trimming and J lost 0 bases, with 13 bases between them. The CDR3 region is CASTPDSYSNQPQHF. CDR3 nucleotides: TGTGCCAGCACCCCGGACAGCTATAGCAATCAGCCCCAGCATTTT.

This clonotype occurred many times. The V gene is TRBV7-2, the J gene TRBJ2-5; D gene unclear. Trimming removed 1 base at V and 5 bases at J, with 11 bases between. The germline CDR1 and CDR2 sequences are SGHTA and FQGNSA. The CDR3 consists of 14 residues. The CDR3 nucleotides are TGTGCCAGCAGCTTAGACGCAGCCCGGGAGACCCAGTACTTC. It is translated as CASSLDAARETQYF.

This clonotype occurred many times. The chain employs TRBV30 and TRBJ2-7, with D possibly TRBD1 on 5 matching bases. V dropped 3 bases and J dropped 7 bases, with 13 bases sitting between them. Germline lookup yields CDR1 GTSNPN and CDR2 SVGIG (reference sequence). The CDR3 length is 12 residues. The CDR3 spells CAWSPRGGEQYF. In DNA, the CDR3 is TGTGCCTGGAGCCCTAGGGGTGGAGAGCAGTACTTC.

This clonotype showed up just a few times. The genes are TRBV5-1 and TRBJ2-1, with 7 bases fitting TRBD2. CDR3 length: 16 residues. Germline CDR1 SGHRS, CDR2 YFSETQ. V shed 5 bases and J 3 bases; nucleotides not matched to a gene: 11. The CDR3 nucleotides are TGCGCCAGCAGGCCCGAGACGGGGGGACTCTACAATGAGCAGTTCTTC. Its translation is CASRPETGGLYNEQFF.

This clonotype was counted only a few times. The chain has TRBV24-1 and TRBJ2-2, with 9 bases that match TRBD1. The CDR3 totals 16 residues. Trimming at V came to 4 bases and at J to 3 bases, leaving 5 bases not matched to a gene. CDR1 and CDR2 (germline): KGHDR, SFDVKD. The CDR3 nucleotides read TGTGCCACCAGTGAAGTAGGACAGGGGCACACCGGGGAGCTGTTTTTT. It specifies CATSEVGQGHTGELFF.